The T cell receptor (beta chain) under discussion was sequenced for a study of CD8+CD57+ T cells in acquired aplastic anemia. Study-level background: Sorted CD4+ and CD8+ cells gave a mean 3.2 ug DNA, range roughly 0.2 to 27.4 ug.

Trimming took 3 bases from V and 15 from J, leaving 15 bases between them. The germline V gene has CDR1 SEHNR and CDR2 FQNEAQ (reference sequence). The CDR3 sequence is 12 residues long. Notes on the study in general: Patients and healthy controls showed no significant CD8+ Simpson's diversity difference. Patients and controls shared 25 to 30 CD8+ CDR3 sequences, which appeared highly expressed in patients and within their immunodominant clones.

Genomic DNA provided the template from which TCR beta VDJ and CDR3 profiles were obtained. TCRdb re-analysed the reads in MiXCR, keeping a single row per CDR3 protein. The data hold some 280,000 distinct CDR3 sequences, with 55% to 60% observed a single time. On this clonotype itself: The antigen is not known.

Sequencing was carried out using sorted CD4+, CD8+, or CD8+CD57+ T cells (not recorded which) from PBMCs. The chain employs TRBV7-9 and TRBJ2-1; a possible D gene is TRBD2 (6 bases). The source of this sequence is a human donor with severe aplastic anemia or a healthy control (not recorded which). The CDR3 nucleotides read TGTGCCAGCAGCTTGCTTGACGGGGGTCCGTTCTTC. Translated: CASSLLDGGPFF.